The 13 T cell receptor beta chains in this list originate from one sample, sequenced in a study of control samples from healthy donors and cancer patients (TCRdb year 2020). The library was obtained by the immunoSEQ multiplex PCR assay. Held by TCRdb, this immuneACCESS table contains in-frame sequences only and omits some clones. Under half of the omission traces to an unresolved V gene where checked; the cause of the rest is unknown. For this sample the table gives more than 140,000 clones, of which 90% to 95% were detected only once. Around 14% of the sample is held by the ten biggest clonotypes. The sample taken for sequencing was blood. All receptors derive from a man aged 40-50 years in good health.

This chain connects TRBV5-1 to TRBJ1-2; 9 nucleotides align to TRBD1. The CDR3 has 14 amino acids. Trimming took 4 bases from V and 2 from J; bases not matched to a gene: 3. The germline V gene has CDR1 SGHRS and CDR2 YFSETQ. CDR3 sequence (DNA): TGCGCCAGCAGCCCTGGGACAGGGAACTATGGCTACACCTTC. As protein: CASSPGTGNYGYTF.

This rearrangement joins TRBV10-3 to TRBJ2-3; TRBD2 matches 11 bases. The CDR3 totals 16 residues. Germline trimming cut 6 bases from V and 0 bases from J; bases unmatched to any gene: 5. Germline loops: CDR1 ENHRY, CDR2 SYGVKD. CDR3 in amino acids: CAISLLAGASTDTQYF. The DNA of the CDR3 is TGTGCCATCAGCCTACTAGCGGGAGCGAGCACAGATACGCAGTATTTT.

The V gene is TRBV9, the J gene TRBJ1-5; D is ambiguous. Trimming removed 0 bases from V and 3 bases from J, with 7 bases in between. Germline V lookup: CDR1 SGDLS, CDR2 YYNGEE. The CDR3 is 14 amino acids. The DNA of the CDR3 is TGTGCCAGCAGCGTAGGGACTGCCAATCAGCCCCAGCATTTT. Translating it yields CASSVGTANQPQHF.

A remark on this clone: An end of the junction does not agree with germline; a read error may underlie this. The chain couples TRBV5-1 to TRBJ2-7, with 7 positions matching TRBD2. The CDR3 sequence is 12 residues long. Germline values: CDR1 SGHRS, CDR2 YFSETQ. CDR3 loop: CTSSLGGDEQYF. DNA of the CDR3: TGCACCAGCAGCCTGGGGGGGGACGAGCAGTACTTC.

The rearrangement links TRBV14 to TRBJ1-1, with D unclear. The CDR3 has 11 amino acids. Trimming removed 4 bases at V and 0 bases at J, with 0 bases between. The germline V gene has CDR1 SGHDN and CDR2 FVKESK. The CDR3 DNA reads TGTGCCAGCAGCCTGAACACTGAAGCTTTCTTT. It yields the protein CASSLNTEAFF.

V is TRBV27 and J is TRBJ2-2; D not certain. The CDR3 has 14 residues. Germline V CDR1 and CDR2: MNHEY, SMNVEV (reference sequence). Trimming removed 0 bases from V and 0 bases from J, with 2 bases in between. The CDR3 protein is CASSLSANTGELFF. The CDR3 DNA reads as TGTGCCAGCAGTTTATCTGCGAACACCGGGGAGCTGTTTTTT.

The V and J genes are TRBV28 and TRBJ2-7, with D perhaps TRBD1 or TRBD2 (5 bases each). Germline V gene sequence: CDR1 MDHEN, CDR2 SYDVKM. V dropped 5 bases and J dropped 0 bases, with 17 bases sitting between them. This CDR3 is built from 16 residues. CDR3 sequence: CASSVNRGAGSYEQYF. CDR3 DNA sequence: TGTGCCAGCAGTGTAAACCGGGGCGCCGGCTCCTACGAGCAGTACTTC.

This chain connects TRBV6-6 to TRBJ1-1, with TRBD1 matching 9 bases. V lost 5 bases and J lost 3; bases outside the gene matches: 4. CDR3 size: 14 residues. Per germline, CDR1 MNHNY and CDR2 SVGAGI (reference sequence). In DNA, the CDR3 is TGTGCCAGCAGTACGTGGACAGGGGACACTGAAGCTTTCTTT. Protein sequence: CASSTWTGDTEAFF.

Written as DNA, the CDR3 is TGCGCCAGCAGCTCTGGTGCGGGGGTGAGCGGAGATACGCAGTATTTT. Protein product: CASSSGAGVSGDTQYF. The gene calls are TRBV4-1 and TRBJ2-3; TRBD2 matches 7 bases. Germline-derived CDR1 and CDR2 are MGHRA and YSYEKL. This CDR3 has 16 amino acids. Trimming took 5 bases from V and 5 from J; bases not matched to a gene: 13.

The rearrangement uses TRBV5-4 and TRBJ2-3, with a weak D call TRBD2 (5 bases). CDR1 SGHNT and CDR2 YYREEE come from the germline V gene (reference sequence). The CDR3 loop spans 17 amino acids. Trimming cost V 0 bases and J 2 bases, with 16 bases left between them. In DNA form, the CDR3 reads TGTGCCAGCAGCTTGGGCGGGTCGGCACCAGACACAGATACGCAGTATTTT. It codes for CASSLGGSAPDTDTQYF.

The chain links TRBV28 to TRBJ1-1; tentatively, D is TRBD1 (6 bases). The CDR3 runs to 15 residues. CDR1 MDHEN and CDR2 SYDVKM come from the germline V gene. V lost 5 bases, J lost 4 bases, and 17 bases lay in between. Here the CDR3 reads CASSQSPGGFTEAFF. In DNA form, the CDR3 reads TGTGCCAGCAGTCAATCCCCTGGGGGCTTCACTGAAGCTTTCTTT.

This chain links TRBV7-8 with TRBJ2-5; 8 bases agree with TRBD1. V was pared by 6 bases and J by 4 bases, with 13 bases of the junction left unmatched. This CDR3 has 16 amino acids. Germline CDR1 is SGHVS and CDR2 is FQNEAQ. The CDR3 DNA sequence: TGTGCCAGCAGTCATAGTCGGGACAGGAGGGGAGAGACCCAGTACTTC. The encoded protein is CASSHSRDRRGETQYF.

The chain couples TRBV4-1 to TRBJ1-2; 7 bases agree with TRBD1. Germline V gene sequence: CDR1 MGHRA, CDR2 YSYEKL. V was pared by 0 bases and J by 8 bases, with 3 bases of the junction left unmatched. This CDR3 has 13 amino acids. CDR3 bases: TGCGCCAGCAGCCAAGAGGGGACAGCGGGCTACACCTTC. Its protein product is CASSQEGTAGYTF.